This is a list of T cell receptor beta chains from one sample in a study of T-cell reconstitution after alpha-beta-depleted transplantation in children. TCRdb passed the PCR reads through MiXCR, listing each CDR3 protein once. In the table there are some 440,000 distinct CDR3 sequences, 16% of which are singletons. Here the sequenced sample was PBMCs, mostly from graft donor cells, taken 360 days after TCRalphabeta/CD19-depleted stem cell transplant. The receptors come from a boy younger than two who had a stem cell transplant for Wiskott-Aldrich syndrome, so the T cells may come from the graft donor. The CDR3 runs from the conserved cysteine through the conserved F or W. A D gene is named only where the DNA matches it firmly. Clone size, where shown, is once, few, many, or a class for clones that have expanded.

>TRBV5-8|.|.|TRBJ2-2
TGTGCCATCAGCCCTGGGCACCTATCCGGGGAGCTGTTTTTT
CAISPGHLSGELFF
>TRBV20-1|.|.|TRBJ2-7
TGCAGTGCTAGGGTTACAGGGAGCTACGAGCAGTACTTC
CSARVTGSYEQYF
>TRBV29-1|few|TRBD1|TRBJ1-1
TGCAGCGTTACTGGGAGTACAGGGGACACTGAAGCTTTCTTT
CSVTGSTGDTEAFF
>TRBV28|.|TRBD1|TRBJ1-5
TGTGCCAGCAGTTGGATCAGGGGGCGACAGCCCCAGCATTTT
CASSWIRGRQPQHF
>TRBV10-2|few|TRBD2|TRBJ2-7
TGCGCCAGCAGTGCCAGCGGGGGTGCCTACGAGCAGTACTTC
CASSASGGAYEQYF
>TRBV7-9|few|.|TRBJ2-7
TGTGCCAGCAGCGTAACCGGGCCAAATTTTTACGAGCAGTACTTC
CASSVTGPNFYEQYF
>TRBV25-1|.|.|TRBJ2-7
TGTGCCAGCAGGAGGGGGGGAAGCAACGAGCAGTACTTC
CASRRGGSNEQYF
>TRBV6-1|few|TRBD1|TRBJ2-3
TGTGCCAGCAGCCGAATCGGGACAGGGATTTCGATAGCAGATACGCAGTATTTT
CASSRIGTGISIADTQYF
>TRBV9|few|.|TRBJ2-1
TGTGCCAGCAGCGTACAAGCACACAATGAGCAGTTCTTC
CASSVQAHNEQFF
>TRBV10-3|few|TRBD2|TRBJ2-5
TGTGCCACCGGGACTACGGAGACCCAGTACTTC
CATGTTETQYF
>TRBV7-9|.|.|TRBJ2-1
TGTGCCAGCAGCTTACCTCCATCACTACCCTACAATGAGCAGTTCTTC
CASSLPPSLPYNEQFF
>TRBV11-2|few|.|TRBJ2-7
TGTGCCAGCAGCTTATTCAGGAACGAGCAGTACTTC
CASSLFRNEQYF
>TRBV10-3|.|.|TRBJ2-3
TGTGCCATCAGTCTACAGGGAAGAGCGGCCACAGATACGCAGTATTTT
CAISLQGRAATDTQYF
>TRBV29-1|few|TRBD1|TRBJ2-7
TGCAGCGTTGGGGACAGCGCCTACGAGCAGTACTTC
CSVGDSAYEQYF
>TRBV20-1|few|TRBD2|TRBJ2-5
TGCAGTGTACTAAGCGGGAGTGATGAGACCCAGTACTTC
CSVLSGSDETQYF
>TRBV2|few|.|TRBJ2-6
TGTGCCAGCCGGGTGTGGGTCGGGGCCAACGTCCTGACTTTC
CASRVWVGANVLTF
>TRBV10-3|few|.|TRBJ1-1
TGTGCCATCAGTGAGAGGACCTACACTGAAGCTTTCTTT
CAISERTYTEAFF
>TRBV5-1|.|TRBD1|TRBJ2-1
TGCGCCAGCAGCTTGTTGGACAGGACGGATGAGCAGTTCTTC
CASSLLDRTDEQFF
>TRBV5-1|few|TRBD1|TRBJ2-5
TGCGCCAGCAGCTCACAGGGGAAAGAGACCCAGTACTTC
CASSSQGKETQYF
>TRBV27|few|.|TRBJ2-1
TGTGCCAGCAGTTTATCAGGGCCCTACTCCTACAATGAGCAGTTCTTC
CASSLSGPYSYNEQFF
>TRBV10-3|few|TRBD2|TRBJ2-3
TGTGCCACGTCTAGCGGGGGGCCAGATACGCAGTATTTT
CATSSGGPDTQYF
>TRBV20-1|few|.|TRBJ2-2
TGCAGTGCTAGACCAGGTGGGACCGTCACCGGGGAGCTGTTTTTT
CSARPGGTVTGELFF
>TRBV12-3/TRBV12-4|many|.|TRBJ2-2
TGTGCCAGCAGCTCAGGGCCTTCGAACACCGGGGAGCTGTTTTTT
CASSSGPSNTGELFF
>TRBV29-1|few|.|TRBJ2-3
TGCAGCGTTGATTACCGGGACACCGTCTTTGGGTGGGATACGCAGTATTTT
CSVDYRDTVFGWDTQYF
>TRBV11-1|.|TRBD1|TRBJ2-7
TGTGCCAGCAGCCCCCTGAAAGCCCCGGGACAGTCGTCCTACGAGCAGTACTTC
CASSPLKAPGQSSYEQYF
>TRBV5-1|.|TRBD2|TRBJ2-1
TGCGCCAGCAGAGGGAGGCCCCGACTAGCGGGGATATACAATGAGCAGTTCTTC
CASRGRPRLAGIYNEQFF
>TRBV3-1|.|.|TRBJ2-5
TGTGCCAGCAGCCCTACGACAATACAAGAGACCCAGTACTTC
CASSPTTIQETQYF
>TRBV24-1|few|.|TRBJ2-3
TGTGCCACCAGTGATCGTGGACAAGACACAGATACGCAGTATTTT
CATSDRGQDTDTQYF
>TRBV12-3/TRBV12-4|.|TRBD2|TRBJ2-5
TGTGCCAGCAGTTTATCTAGCGGGGGGCAAAAAGAGACCCAGTACTTC
CASSLSSGGQKETQYF
>TRBV12-3/TRBV12-4|many|.|TRBJ2-3
TGTGCCAGCAGCCTTGGGGGGCTAGCGGTAGATACGCAGTATTTT
CASSLGGLAVDTQYF
>TRBV30|few|.|TRBJ2-4
TGTGCCTGGACACGGTTTTCCAAAAACATTCAGTACTTC
CAWTRFSKNIQYF
>TRBV12-3/TRBV12-4|.|.|TRBJ2-3
TGTGCCAGCAGTTTAGCGCTCAGGGTTCCACGAGATACGCAGTATTTT
CASSLALRVPRDTQYF
>TRBV20-1|.|.|TRBJ2-1
TGCAGTGCTAGAGATCGGCTAGGGTGGAACTACAATGAGCAGTTCTTC
CSARDRLGWNYNEQFF
>TRBV12-3/TRBV12-4|.|.|TRBJ2-5
TGTGCCAGCAGTTTATGGGTGTTCCGTCAGTCCGAAGAGACCCAGTACTTC
CASSLWVFRQSEETQYF
>TRBV4-1|.|TRBD2|TRBJ2-3
TGCGCCAGCAGACTACGACTAGCGGGGGATGGAGCTGGCACAGATACGCAGTATTTT
CASRLRLAGDGAGTDTQYF
>TRBV5-6|few|.|TRBJ2-2
TGTGCCAGCAGCCCGGACTATCCCACCGGGGAGCTGTTTTTT
CASSPDYPTGELFF
>TRBV30|.|.|TRBJ2-1
TGTGCCTGGAGTGTAAAGGGGCAGTTCTTC
CAWSVKGQFF
>TRBV12-3/TRBV12-4|.|.|TRBJ2-1
TGTGCCAGCAGTTTTAGGGGGTTCTACAATGAGCAGTTCTTC
CASSFRGFYNEQFF
>TRBV6-5|.|TRBD2|TRBJ2-3
TGTGCCAGCAGTTACGGGGGTTTGAGCGGGGGTCCAGATACGCAGTATTTT
CASSYGGLSGGPDTQYF
>TRBV5-1|.|TRBD1|TRBJ2-4
TGCGCCAGCAGCTCGGGGACAGGGGAAGGGAACATTCAGTACTTC
CASSSGTGEGNIQYF
>TRBV9|.|.|TRBJ2-7
TGTGCCAGCAGCGCCAGAGACAGTAACTACGAGCAGTACTTC
CASSARDSNYEQYF
>TRBV12-3/TRBV12-4|few|TRBD1|TRBJ2-2
TGTGCCAGCAGTTTTGCGACAGGGGGTTTCGGGGAGCTGTTTTTT
CASSFATGGFGELFF
>TRBV18|.|.|TRBJ1-1
TGTGCCAGCTCACCCCTAGTAGCTGAAGCTTTCTTT
CASSPLVAEAFF
>TRBV27|few|.|TRBJ2-1
TGTGCCAGTGCCCCGGGGCCGGGGGTTAATGAGCAGTTCTTC
CASAPGPGVNEQFF
>TRBV20-1|.|.|TRBJ2-7
TGCAGTGCTAGAGTTCCTCGACAGGAGCAGTACTTC
CSARVPRQEQYF
>TRBV15|.|.|TRBJ2-7
TGTGCCACCAGCAGAGATGCCCTGGAGCAGTACTTC
CATSRDALEQYF
>TRBV7-6|.|.|TRBJ2-7
TGTGCCAGCAGCCCTCCGGGACCCTCGGCGGATCCCTACGAGCAGTACTTC
CASSPPGPSADPYEQYF
>TRBV29-1|few|TRBD1|TRBJ2-7
TGCAGCGTGGGACAGGGGGCAGACGAGCAGTACTTC
CSVGQGADEQYF
>TRBV27|few|.|TRBJ2-1
TGTGCCAGCAGTTTTAGACTAGATGGGCAGTTCTTC
CASSFRLDGQFF
>TRBV11-2|.|.|TRBJ1-1
TGTGCCAGCAGCTTAGAGCCCAGGGGTACTGAAGCTTTCTTT
CASSLEPRGTEAFF
>TRBV6-5|.|.|TRBJ2-4
TGTGCCAGCAGTTACTTGTTGACAGTTCTAGCCAAAAACATTCAGTACTTC
CASSYLLTVLAKNIQYF
>TRBV27|.|TRBD1|TRBJ2-2
TGTGCCAGCAGTTTATGGGACAGGACCAGTCAGCTGTTTTTT
CASSLWDRTSQLFF
>TRBV5-1|few|TRBD2|TRBJ2-1
TGCGCCAGCAGCTCCGGGACTACCAACCTCTACAATGAGCAGTTCTTC
CASSSGTTNLYNEQFF
>TRBV7-2|.|.|TRBJ2-1
TGTGCCAGCAGTTACGACTACAATGAGCAGTTCTTC
CASSYDYNEQFF
>TRBV24-1|.|TRBD2|TRBJ2-1
TGTGCCACCGGAAGTAGCGGGGGGTCCTACAATGAGCAGTTCTTC
CATGSSGGSYNEQFF
>TRBV27|few|TRBD2|TRBJ2-1
TGTGCCAGCACCTACTCAAGCGGGAGTAAAGGCAATGAGCAGTTCTTC
CASTYSSGSKGNEQFF
>TRBV7-9|.|.|TRBJ2-4
TGTGCCAGCAGCTCCGGGGGCCCCTTAGCCAAAAACATTCAGTACTTC
CASSSGGPLAKNIQYF
>TRBV20-1|.|.|TRBJ2-6
TGCAGTGCTAGTGGGCGGGCTGGGGCCAACGTCCTGACTTTC
CSASGRAGANVLTF
>TRBV4-1|.|.|TRBJ2-7
TGCGCCAGCAGCCACCGGGATCTGGGGTACGAGCAGTACTTC
CASSHRDLGYEQYF
>TRBV5-6|few|.|TRBJ1-6
TGTGCCAGCAGTTTGGGGACCTCACCCCTCCACTTT
CASSLGTSPLHF